These T cell receptor beta chains were read from a single sample in a study of T cells in Graves' hyperthyroidism and ophthalmopathy. TCRdb reanalysed the multiplex PCR reads using MiXCR and keeps one entry per CDR3 protein. The profile shows about 640,000 distinct CDR3 sequences, 14% of them singletons. The specimen sequenced was blood. Receptors originate from a woman aged 45-59 years with Graves' ophthalmopathy. CDR3s include the opening cysteine and the closing phenylalanine or tryptophan. A D gene is named only where the DNA matches it firmly. Clone size is shown for a subset of rows, as once, few, many or a class of expanded clone.

cdr3_nt: TGTGCCAGCAGCCGGTCGGACAGGGAGAACACCGGGGAGCTGTTTTTT; cdr3_aa: CASSRSDRENTGELFF; clone_size: .; j_call: TRBJ2-2; d_call: TRBD1; v_call: TRBV7-9
cdr3_nt: TGTGCCAGCAGCTTGGCCAGCCTAAGATACAATGAGCAGTTCTTC; cdr3_aa: CASSLASLRYNEQFF; clone_size: .; j_call: TRBJ2-1; d_call: .; v_call: TRBV5-5
cdr3_nt: TGTGCCAGCCAAATCGGACAGGGGTTTGACTACGAGCAGTACTTC; cdr3_aa: CASQIGQGFDYEQYF; clone_size: many; j_call: TRBJ2-7; d_call: TRBD1; v_call: TRBV6-1
cdr3_nt: TGCGCCAGCAGCCGCGGGACTAGCGGAACTACCGGGGAGCTGTTTTTT; cdr3_aa: CASSRGTSGTTGELFF; clone_size: .; j_call: TRBJ2-2; d_call: TRBD2; v_call: TRBV4-3
cdr3_nt: TGTGCCAGCAGTTTTTGGGCTGAGTTCAGGGCCTATGGCTACACCTTC; cdr3_aa: CASSFWAEFRAYGYTF; clone_size: .; j_call: TRBJ1-2; d_call: .; v_call: TRBV28
cdr3_nt: TGCAGTGCTAGAGTAGGGACAGCCTACACTGAAGCTTTCTTT; cdr3_aa: CSARVGTAYTEAFF; clone_size: .; j_call: TRBJ1-1; d_call: TRBD1; v_call: TRBV20-1
cdr3_nt: TGTGCCAGCAGCTTAGTGGGCAGATCCTACGAGCAGTACTTC; cdr3_aa: CASSLVGRSYEQYF; clone_size: many; j_call: TRBJ2-7; d_call: .; v_call: TRBV11-2
cdr3_nt: TGTGCCAGCAGTTTAGAAGCGGGAGCGGGGTACAATGAGCAGTTCTTC; cdr3_aa: CASSLEAGAGYNEQFF; clone_size: .; j_call: TRBJ2-1; d_call: TRBD2; v_call: TRBV27
cdr3_nt: TGTGCTAGTGGTTTGGAGACTGAGCAGTTCTTC; cdr3_aa: CASGLETEQFF; clone_size: many; j_call: TRBJ2-1; d_call: .; v_call: TRBV12-5
cdr3_nt: TGTGCCAGCAGCTGGGGACAGTGGGAGACCCAGTACTTC; cdr3_aa: CASSWGQWETQYF; clone_size: .; j_call: TRBJ2-5; d_call: TRBD1; v_call: TRBV6-1
cdr3_nt: TGCAGTGCTGTGCGCGACAGGGCCCTTGAAGCTTTCTTT; cdr3_aa: CSAVRDRALEAFF; clone_size: many; j_call: TRBJ1-1; d_call: TRBD1; v_call: TRBV20-1
cdr3_nt: TGTGCCAGCAGTCCTGGCGAGAACACCGGGGAGCTGTTTTTT; cdr3_aa: CASSPGENTGELFF; clone_size: many; j_call: TRBJ2-2; d_call: .; v_call: TRBV12-3/TRBV12-4
cdr3_nt: TGTGCCAGCACCAGGACAGGAATGAACACTGAAGCTTTCTTT; cdr3_aa: CASTRTGMNTEAFF; clone_size: many; j_call: TRBJ1-1; d_call: TRBD1; v_call: TRBV6-1
cdr3_nt: TGCGCCAGCAGCTCCTATAGTAATGAGCAGTTCTTC; cdr3_aa: CASSSYSNEQFF; clone_size: many; j_call: TRBJ2-1; d_call: .; v_call: TRBV5-1
cdr3_nt: TGCAGGGTACTGGGACTAGCCGCCTACAATGAGCAGTTCTTC; cdr3_aa: CRVLGLAAYNEQFF; clone_size: few; j_call: TRBJ2-1; d_call: TRBD2; v_call: TRBV20-1
cdr3_nt: TGTGCCAGCAGCCCTGGACTAGCGGCTAACACCGGGGAGCTGTTTTTT; cdr3_aa: CASSPGLAANTGELFF; clone_size: many; j_call: TRBJ2-2; d_call: TRBD2; v_call: TRBV13
cdr3_nt: TGCGCCAGCAGCCCCCTGAGCCAGGCACAAGAGACCCAGTACTTC; cdr3_aa: CASSPLSQAQETQYF; clone_size: few; j_call: TRBJ2-5; d_call: .; v_call: TRBV4-1
cdr3_nt: TGCAGTGCTATTGGCCTTAGCGGGATCCACTACGAGCAGTACTTC; cdr3_aa: CSAIGLSGIHYEQYF; clone_size: many; j_call: TRBJ2-7; d_call: TRBD2; v_call: TRBV20-1